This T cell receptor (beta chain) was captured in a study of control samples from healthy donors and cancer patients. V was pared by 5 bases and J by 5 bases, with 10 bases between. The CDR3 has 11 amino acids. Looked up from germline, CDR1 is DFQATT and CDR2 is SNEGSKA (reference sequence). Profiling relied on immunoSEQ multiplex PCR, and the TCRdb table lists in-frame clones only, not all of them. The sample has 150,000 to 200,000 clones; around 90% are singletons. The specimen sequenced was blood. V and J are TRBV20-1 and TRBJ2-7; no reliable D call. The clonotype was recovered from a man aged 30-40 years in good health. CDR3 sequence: CSAADSHEQYF. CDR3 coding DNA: TGCAGTGCTGCTGATAGCCACGAGCAGTACTTC.